One and the same sample provided the 31 T cell receptor beta chains below, sequenced in a study of blood T cell repertoires in COVID-19. Repertoires were generated with immunoSEQ multiplex PCR, while TCRdb's copy carries only in-frame clones and drops some. The repertoire has fewer than 400,000 clones, over 80% of them found once; the top ten carry about 8.9%. Input material: PBMCs or T cells enriched from blood (not recorded which). These receptors all stem from a woman under 30 who had recovered from COVID-19.

This chain uses TRBV6-6 with TRBJ1-4; TRBD1 aligns across 8 bases. The J segment lost 8 bases and the V segment lost 6 bases, leaving 5 bases of the junction unmatched. This CDR3 region has 13 residues. Germline values: CDR1 MNHNY, CDR2 SVGAGI (reference sequence). Here the CDR3 reads CASRDRAEEKLFF. CDR3 DNA: TGTGCCAGCAGGGACAGGGCCGAAGAAAAACTGTTTTTT.

Points on this clone: This sample includes further DNA sequences coding for the same CDR3. CDR3 sequence reads: CASSVRGGDEKLFF. The CDR3, as DNA: TGTGCCAGCAGCGTACGAGGGGGCGATGAAAAACTGTTTTTT. The gene calls are TRBV9 and TRBJ1-4; 7 bases align to TRBD1. Germline V gives CDR1 SGDLS, CDR2 YYNGEE. The length of the CDR3 is 14 residues. Losses at the gene ends were 1 base for V and 6 bases for J; bases not matched to a gene: 3.

This chain uses TRBV7-2 with TRBJ2-3; TRBD1 might be the D (5 bases). Trimming took off 3 bases at V and 2 bases at J, with 15 bases between the two ends. The CDR3 sequence is 16 residues long. Per germline, CDR1 SGHTA and CDR2 FQGNSA. The DNA for the CDR3 is TGTGCCAGCAGCTTTCAGGGATCCCTGATCACAGATACGCAGTATTTT. Encoded protein: CASSFQGSLITDTQYF.

The chain couples TRBV9 to TRBJ1-1; D possibly corresponds to TRBD1 (5 bases). Trimming removed 0 bases from V and 3 bases from J, with 12 bases in between. The CDR3 is 15 amino acids. The V gene's germline CDR1 is SGDLS and CDR2 YYNGEE. The CDR3 is CASSVGQGLDTEAFF. The CDR3 DNA sequence: TGTGCCAGCAGCGTAGGTCAGGGATTGGACACTGAAGCTTTCTTT.

V usage is TRBV5-1 and J usage is TRBJ2-2; no definite D call. Looked up from germline, CDR1 is SGHRS and CDR2 is YFSETQ. CDR3 length equals 15 residues. The V gene lost 1 base and the J gene lost 4 bases, with 11 bases spanning the gap. CDR3 residues: CASSLREAGTGELFF. CDR3 coding DNA: TGCGCCAGCAGCTTGCGAGAGGCCGGCACCGGGGAGCTGTTTTTT.

The V call is TRBV11-3, the J call TRBJ2-1; TRBD2 matches 8 bases. CDR3 length: 19 amino acids. Losses at the gene ends were 0 bases for V and 0 bases for J; bases not matched to a gene: 10. Germline assignment: CDR1 SGHNT and CDR2 YENEEA. CDR3 DNA sequence: TGTGCCAGCAGCTTAGAAAACGTAGCGGGACCTAGCTCCTACAATGAGCAGTTCTTC. Translation gives CASSLENVAGPSSYNEQFF.

The chain recombines TRBV4-2 with TRBJ2-2; the match to TRBD1 covers 7 bases. CDR1 and CDR2 from the germline V gene are LGHNA and YNFKEQ. J was trimmed by 7 bases and V by 0 bases; bases with no gene match: 5. This CDR3 region has 15 residues. In DNA form, the CDR3 reads TGTGCCAGCAGCCAAGATCGACAGGGCCTCGGGGAGCTGTTTTTT. Translated, it gives CASSQDRQGLGELFF.

The gene calls are TRBV6-5 and TRBJ2-7; TRBD1 aligns across 12 bases. The V gene end was trimmed by 2 bases and the J gene end by 8 bases; junction bases not matched to a gene: 4. Germline values: CDR1 MNHEY, CDR2 SVGAGI. The CDR3 totals 14 residues. The CDR3 region is CASSYGTGGAQQYF. CDR3 DNA sequence: TGTGCCAGCAGTTACGGGACAGGGGGCGCACAGCAGTACTTC.

This chain connects TRBV27 to TRBJ1-5; TRBD1 agrees at 7 bases. Germline V gene sequence: CDR1 MNHEY, CDR2 SMNVEV (reference sequence). The CDR3 contains 16 residues. V lost 4 bases and J lost 5; bases outside the gene matches: 11. The CDR3 region is CASSSSTGEVDQPQHF. The DNA for the CDR3 is TGTGCCAGCAGTTCAAGTACAGGGGAAGTGGATCAGCCCCAGCATTTT.

This sequence joins TRBV2 and TRBJ2-5; D possibly corresponds to TRBD1 (7 bases). The germline V gene has CDR1 SNHLY and CDR2 FYNNEI. Trimming took 6 bases from V and 4 from J, leaving 15 bases between them. This CDR3 is 14 amino acids long. The CDR3 reads CASSWTGAGETQYF. Written as DNA, the CDR3 is TGTGCCAGCAGCTGGACAGGAGCGGGAGAGACCCAGTACTTC.

This clone was seen ten or more times. The chain has TRBV4-3 and TRBJ2-1; 8 bases line up with TRBD2. The CDR3 consists of 16 residues. Trimming took 0 bases from V and 2 from J; bases not matched to a gene: 3. Per germline, CDR1 LGHNA and CDR2 YSLEER. The chain's CDR3 is CASSQDFGGAYNEQFF. DNA of the CDR3: TGCGCCAGCAGCCAAGACTTCGGGGGGGCCTACAATGAGCAGTTCTTC.

The chain combines TRBV14 with TRBJ2-7, with D possibly being TRBD1 (6 bases). The CDR3 runs 15 residues. The germline V and J ends were trimmed by 4 bases and 0 bases, with 13 bases remaining between them. Germline V lookup: CDR1 SGHDN, CDR2 FVKESK. The CDR3 DNA reads as TGTGCCAGCAGCCCCCTAAGGGGGAGCTCCTACGAGCAGTACTTC. Translating gives CASSPLRGSSYEQYF.

In this sample, this clone turned up many times. The chain combines TRBV4-2 with TRBJ2-5; D is unclear. The V gene lost 2 bases and the J gene lost 1 base, with 2 bases spanning the gap. The CDR3 is 12 amino acids. CDR1 LGHNA and CDR2 YNFKEQ come from the germline V gene. CDR3 DNA sequence: TGTGCCAGCAGCCAACGCCAAGAGACCCAGTACTTC. Translated: CASSQRQETQYF.

J is TRBJ1-6 and V is TRBV19, with D maybe TRBD1 (6 bases). CDR3 length: 14 amino acids. V was shortened by 6 bases and J by 0 bases, with 6 bases between the two germline ends. The V gene's germline CDR1 is LNHDA and CDR2 SQIVND (reference sequence). The CDR3 DNA follows: TGTGCCAGTAGACAGGGCTCCTATAATTCACCCCTCCACTTT. Protein product: CASRQGSYNSPLHF. Full variable domain (remainder filled in from reference TRBV19 and TRBJ1-6): DGGITQSPKYLFRKEGQNVTLSCEQNLNHDAMYWYRQDPGQGLRLIYYSQIVNDFQKGDIAEGYSVSREKKESFPLTVTSAQKNPTAFYLCASRQGSYNSPLHFGNGTRLTVT.

The chain uses TRBV11-2 and TRBJ1-2, with D possibly matching TRBD1 (5 bases). Germline lookup yields CDR1 SGHAT and CDR2 FQNNGV. The length of the CDR3 is 15 residues. V lost 4 bases and J lost 7, with 19 bases in between. The DNA of the CDR3 is TGTGCCAGCAGCTACCCGAGTCCCCGCGGGGGTGGCTACACCTTC. This encodes CASSYPSPRGGGYTF.

The gene calls are TRBV20-1 and TRBJ1-1; D remains ambiguous. Germline CDR1 is DFQATT and CDR2 is SNEGSKA (reference sequence). The CDR3 consists of 11 residues. The V and J ends lost 5 bases and 8 bases respectively, with 12 bases between them. For the CDR3, the DNA is TGCAGTGCTGAGAGGGAAATGGAAGCTTTCTTT. Protein product: CSAEREMEAFF.

CDR3 residues: CASNRDRESIRNTIYF. The DNA of the CDR3 is TGTGCCAGCAATCGGGACAGGGAATCCATCCGAAACACCATATATTTT. J is TRBJ1-3 and V is TRBV28; 9 nucleotides agree with TRBD1. Looked up from germline, CDR1 is MDHEN and CDR2 is SYDVKM. The CDR3 is made up of 16 amino acids. V was pared by 7 bases and J by 5 bases, with 12 bases of the junction left unmatched.

The chain carries TRBV28 and TRBJ2-7, with 12 positions matching TRBD2. This CDR3 spans 14 amino acids. Germline CDR1 and CDR2: MDHEN and SYDVKM. The V segment lost 6 bases and the J segment 4 bases; nucleotides outside the gene matches: 4. The CDR3: CASRTSGGLYEQYF. The CDR3 DNA reads TGTGCCAGCAGGACTAGCGGGGGATTATACGAGCAGTACTTC.

V gene TRBV7-9 combines with J gene TRBJ2-5, with D possibly matching TRBD1 (6 bases). The CDR3 runs to 15 residues. The germline V and J ends were trimmed by 0 bases and 5 bases, with 13 bases remaining between them. Germline V CDR1 and CDR2: SEHNR, FQNEAQ (reference sequence). This CDR3 reads CASSLAGRGRETQYF. The CDR3 nucleotides are TGTGCCAGCAGCTTAGCGGGCAGGGGAAGGGAGACCCAGTACTTC.

This clone was counted once. Here the CDR3 DNA reads TGTGCCAGTCAGGGGGCCTACGAGCAGTACTTC. Translating gives CASQGAYEQYF. V and J are TRBV11-2 and TRBJ2-7, with TRBD1 matching over 7 bases. Germline CDR1 SGHAT, CDR2 FQNNGV. The CDR3 is 11 residues long. Losses at the gene ends were 9 bases for V and 2 bases for J; bases not matched to a gene: 1. The full variable domain, in which reference TRBV11-2 and TRBJ2-7 provide the parts outside the CDR3, is EAGVAQSPRYKIIEKRQSVAFWCNPISGHATLYWYQQILGQGPKLLIQFQNNGVVDDSQLPKDRFSAERLKGVDSTLKIQPAKLEDSAVYLCASQGAYEQYFGPGTRLTVT.

The V and J genes are TRBV11-2 and TRBJ1-2; 9 positions match TRBD1. CDR1 is SGHAT and CDR2 is FQNNGV in the germline V gene. CDR3 length: 17 amino acids. Trimming cost V 5 bases and J 4 bases; bases outside gene matches: 14. The CDR3 DNA reads as TGTGCCAGCAGCGTAGGGGGGACAGGGCTGCTGAGCTATGGCTACACCTTC. This gives the protein CASSVGGTGLLSYGYTF.

This chain connects TRBV19 to TRBJ1-4; 7 bases align to TRBD1. The CDR3 totals 14 residues. Germline V gene data show CDR1 as LNHDA and CDR2 as SQIVND (reference sequence). The J segment lost 7 bases and the V segment lost 3 bases, leaving 5 bases of the junction unmatched. CDR3 region: CASSIRWDSEKLFF. The DNA of the CDR3 is TGTGCCAGTAGTATTCGTTGGGACAGTGAAAAACTGTTTTTT.

The V and J genes are TRBV11-2 and TRBJ2-7, with TRBD2 matching over 7 bases. Germline V gene lookup returns CDR1 SGHAT and CDR2 FQNNGV. Trimming cost V 1 base and J 5 bases; bases outside gene matches: 8. CDR3 size: 15 residues. The CDR3 bases are TGTGCCAGCAGCTTAGTCCGAGGACTAGGGAACGAGCAGTACTTC. Translated, it gives CASSLVRGLGNEQYF.

Comments on this clone: Distinct nucleotide sequences in the sample also encode this CDR3. The rearrangement joins TRBV4-3 to TRBJ2-7, with D possibly TRBD1 on 5 matching bases. The CDR3 is 14 amino acids. V gave up 1 base and J gave up 1 base, with 8 bases separating them. Germline lookup yields CDR1 LGHNA and CDR2 YSLEER. CDR3 sequence reads: CASSQGAGSYEQYF. In nucleotides, the CDR3 is TGCGCCAGCAGCCAAGGGGCAGGGTCCTACGAGCAGTACTTC.

The chain carries TRBV6-6 and TRBJ2-1, with TRBD2 identical over 10 bases. The CDR3 length is 15 residues. Losses at the gene ends were 6 bases for V and 7 bases for J; bases not matched to a gene: 9. The germline V gene has CDR1 MNHNY and CDR2 SVGAGI (reference sequence). CDR3 amino acids: CASRFLAGVENEQFF. The DNA for the CDR3 is TGTGCCAGCAGGTTTCTAGCGGGAGTCGAGAATGAGCAGTTCTTC.

The rearrangement joins TRBV6-6 to TRBJ1-2, with a weak D call TRBD1 (6 bases). V lost 6 bases and J lost 1, with 6 bases in between. There are 12 residues in the CDR3. Germline assignment: CDR1 MNHNY and CDR2 SVGAGI (reference sequence). This CDR3 is CASRDSNYGYTF. CDR3 bases: TGTGCCAGCAGGGACAGTAACTATGGCTACACCTTC.

The rearrangement joins TRBV9 to TRBJ2-1; the match to TRBD2 covers 7 bases. The CDR3 length is 15 residues. Germline V gene lookup returns CDR1 SGDLS and CDR2 YYNGEE. The V and J ends lost 2 bases and 5 bases, in that order; junction bases with no gene match: 7. The CDR3 region has the DNA TGTGCCAGCAGCGTCCGCGGGAGTGTCAACAATGAGCAGTTCTTC. Translated, it gives CASSVRGSVNNEQFF. The complete variable domain, with remaining parts taken from reference TRBV9 and TRBJ2-1, reads DSGVTQTPKHLITATGQRVTLRCSPRSGDLSVYWYQQSLDQGLQFLIQYYNGEERAKGNILERFSAQQFPDLHSELNLSSLELGDSALYFCASSVRGSVNNEQFFGPGTRLTVL.

The V and J genes are TRBV7-4 and TRBJ2-1, with a possible D match to TRBD2 (6 bases). V dropped 5 bases and J dropped 10 bases, with 33 bases sitting between them. This CDR3 is built from 19 residues. The germline gives CDR1 SGHVT, CDR2 SQSDAQ. DNA for the CDR3: TGTGCCAGCAGCGGCACGCAAGTACGCGGGAATATATTCTCCAGCGAGCAGTTCTTC. This translates into CASSGTQVRGNIFSSEQFF. Using reference TRBV7-4 and TRBJ2-1 for the parts outside the CDR3, the full variable domain is GAGVSQSPRYKVAKRGRDVALRCDSISGHVTLYWYRQTLGQGSEVLTYSQSDAQRDKSGRPSGRFSAERPERSVSTLKIQRTEQGDSAVYLCASSGTQVRGNIFSSEQFFGPGTRLTVL.

This clone appeared a single time. This sequence joins TRBV6-5 and TRBJ2-5; 8 bases are shared with TRBD1. Unmatched junction bases numbered 8, after V lost 3 bases and J lost 5 bases. The CDR3 covers 15 residues. Germline V CDR1 and CDR2: MNHEY, SVGAGI. Written as DNA, the CDR3 is TGTGCCAGCAGTTATGCCGGACAGGGTGGGGAGACCCAGTACTTC. It encodes CASSYAGQGGETQYF.

V usage is TRBV7-2 and J usage is TRBJ1-1, with D possibly being TRBD1 (5 bases). Trimming took 0 bases from V and 5 from J, leaving 7 bases between them. This CDR3 is built from 13 residues. Germline V lookup: CDR1 SGHTA, CDR2 FQGNSA. The CDR3 loop is CASSLATGTEAFF. The CDR3 DNA sequence: TGTGCCAGCAGCTTAGCCACAGGAACTGAAGCTTTCTTT.

The chain has TRBV7-2 and TRBJ2-7; the match to TRBD2 covers 7 bases. Trimming cost V 5 bases and J 4 bases; bases outside gene matches: 8. This CDR3 comprises 14 residues. Germline lookup yields CDR1 SGHTA and CDR2 FQGNSA. CDR3 protein: CASSGGGLAYEQYF. The CDR3 coding sequence is TGTGCCAGCAGCGGGGGGGGACTGGCTTACGAGCAGTACTTC.